This TCR beta chain originates from a study of CD8 T cells in Susac syndrome. Study background: Patients with Susac syndrome had blood drawn and were at that point therapy-naive, on corticosteroids, or on intravenous immunoglobulin alone.

CDR1 is SGHNT, CDR2 YYREEE, per germline (reference sequence). J gave up 0 bases and V 4 bases, and 5 bases lay outside the gene matches. This CDR3 is built from 15 residues. Random hexamers served to reverse transcribe about 0.5 to 1 ug RNA. Amplification of TCR beta CDR3 spanned 54 Vbeta and 13 Jbeta via immunoSEQ multiplex PCR. TCRdb re-derived calls from the immunoSEQ multiplex PCR reads in MiXCR, one entry per CDR3 protein. The sample holds some 200,000 distinct CDR3 sequences, approximately 95% seen once. From blood CD8+ and CD4+ T cells, the TCR beta chain was sequenced. In Susac syndrome patients, recently defined diagnostic criteria for definite or probable disease were met.

This chain uses TRBV5-4 with TRBJ2-3; TRBD1 agrees at 7 bases. The sequence derives from a human donor with Susac syndrome. The specimen was CD4+ T cells from PBMCs. CDR3 DNA sequence: TGTGCCAGCAGCCAGGACAGGACCAGCACAGATACGCAGTATTTT. This translates into CASSQDRTSTDTQYF.